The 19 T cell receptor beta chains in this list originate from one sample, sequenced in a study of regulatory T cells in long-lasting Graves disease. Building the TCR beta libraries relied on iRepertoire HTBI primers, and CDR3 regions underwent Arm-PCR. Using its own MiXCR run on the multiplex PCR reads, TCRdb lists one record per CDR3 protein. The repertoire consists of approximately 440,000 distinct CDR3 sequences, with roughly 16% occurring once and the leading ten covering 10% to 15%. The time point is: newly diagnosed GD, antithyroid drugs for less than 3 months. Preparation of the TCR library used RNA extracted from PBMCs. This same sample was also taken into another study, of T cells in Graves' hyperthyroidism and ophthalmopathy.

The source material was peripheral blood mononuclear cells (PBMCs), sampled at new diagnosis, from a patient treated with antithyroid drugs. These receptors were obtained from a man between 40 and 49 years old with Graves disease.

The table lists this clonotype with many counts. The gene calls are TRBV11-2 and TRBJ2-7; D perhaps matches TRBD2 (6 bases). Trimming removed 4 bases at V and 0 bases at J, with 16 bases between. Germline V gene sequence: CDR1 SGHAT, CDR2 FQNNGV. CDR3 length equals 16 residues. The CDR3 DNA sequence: TGTGCCAGCAGCTCAACTTTAGCGGTTAGCTCCTACGAGCAGTACTTC. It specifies CASSSTLAVSSYEQYF.

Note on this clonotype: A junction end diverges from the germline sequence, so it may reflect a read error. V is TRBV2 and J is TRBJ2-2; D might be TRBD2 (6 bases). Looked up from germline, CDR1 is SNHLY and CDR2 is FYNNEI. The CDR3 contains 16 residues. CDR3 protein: CASSEDLHRGTGGLFF. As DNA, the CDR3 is TGTGCCAGCAGTGAAGACTTGCACCGTGGCACCGGGGGGCTGTTTTTT.

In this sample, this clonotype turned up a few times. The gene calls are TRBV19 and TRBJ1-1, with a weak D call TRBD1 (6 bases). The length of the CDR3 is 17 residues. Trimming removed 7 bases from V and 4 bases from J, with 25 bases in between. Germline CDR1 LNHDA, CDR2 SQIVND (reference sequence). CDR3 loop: CASIPFPGQSRGTEAFF. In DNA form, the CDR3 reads TGTGCCAGTATCCCCTTTCCGGGACAATCCCGGGGCACTGAAGCTTTCTTT. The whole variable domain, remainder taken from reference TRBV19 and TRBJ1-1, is DGGITQSPKYLFRKEGQNVTLSCEQNLNHDAMYWYRQDPGQGLRLIYYSQIVNDFQKGDIAEGYSVSREKKESFPLTVTSAQKNPTAFYLCASIPFPGQSRGTEAFFGQGTRLTVV.

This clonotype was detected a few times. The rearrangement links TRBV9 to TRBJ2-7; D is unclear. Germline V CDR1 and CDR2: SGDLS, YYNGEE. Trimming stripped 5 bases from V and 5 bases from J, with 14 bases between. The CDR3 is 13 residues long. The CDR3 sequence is CASSPAPGDEQYF. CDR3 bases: TGTGCCAGCAGTCCGGCCCCAGGCGACGAGCAGTACTTC.

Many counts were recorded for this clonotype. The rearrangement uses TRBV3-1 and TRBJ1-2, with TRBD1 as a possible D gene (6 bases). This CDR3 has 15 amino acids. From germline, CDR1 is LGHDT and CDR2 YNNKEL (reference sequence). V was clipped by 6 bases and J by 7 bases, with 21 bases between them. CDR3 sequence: CASRRELGASFGYTF. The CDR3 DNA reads TGTGCCAGCAGGAGGGAATTGGGGGCGTCTTTTGGCTACACCTTC. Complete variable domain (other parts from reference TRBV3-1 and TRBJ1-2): DTAVSQTPKYLVTQMGNDKSIKCEQNLGHDTMYWYKQDSKKFLKIMFSYNNKELIINETVPNRFSPKSPDKAHLNLHINSLELGDSAVYFCASRRELGASFGYTFGSGTRLTVV.

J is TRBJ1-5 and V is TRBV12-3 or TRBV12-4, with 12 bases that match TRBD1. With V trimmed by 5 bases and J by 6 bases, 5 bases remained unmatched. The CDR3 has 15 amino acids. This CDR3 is CASSRGTGGPQPQHF. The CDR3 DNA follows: TGTGCCAGCAGTCGCGGGACAGGGGGCCCTCAGCCCCAGCATTTT.

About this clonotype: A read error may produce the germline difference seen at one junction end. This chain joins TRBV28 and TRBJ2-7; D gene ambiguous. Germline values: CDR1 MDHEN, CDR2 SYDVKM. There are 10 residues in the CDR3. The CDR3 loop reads CTSSLYEQYF. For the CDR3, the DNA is TGTACCAGCAGTCTTTACGAGCAGTACTTC. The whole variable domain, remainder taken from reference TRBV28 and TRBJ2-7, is DVKVTQSSRYLVKRTGEKVFLECVQDMDHENMFWYRQDPGLGLRLIYFSYDVKMKEKGDIPEGYSVSREKKERFSLILESASTNQTSMYLCTSSLYEQYFGPGTRLTVT.

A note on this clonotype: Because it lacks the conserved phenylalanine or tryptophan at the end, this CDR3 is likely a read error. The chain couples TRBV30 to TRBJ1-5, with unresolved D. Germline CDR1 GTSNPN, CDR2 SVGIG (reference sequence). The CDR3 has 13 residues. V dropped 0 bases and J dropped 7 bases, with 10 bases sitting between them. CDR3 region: CAWSVGGNQPQHL. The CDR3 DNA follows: TGTGCCTGGAGTGTGGGAGGGAACCAGCCCCAGCATCTT.

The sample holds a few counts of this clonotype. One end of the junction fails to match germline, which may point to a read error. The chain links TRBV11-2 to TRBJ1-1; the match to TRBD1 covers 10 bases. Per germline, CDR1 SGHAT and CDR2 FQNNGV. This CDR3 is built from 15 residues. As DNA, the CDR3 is TGCGCCAGCAGCATCGGACAGGGGGGGAGCACTGAAGCTTTCTTT. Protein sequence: CASSIGQGGSTEAFF.

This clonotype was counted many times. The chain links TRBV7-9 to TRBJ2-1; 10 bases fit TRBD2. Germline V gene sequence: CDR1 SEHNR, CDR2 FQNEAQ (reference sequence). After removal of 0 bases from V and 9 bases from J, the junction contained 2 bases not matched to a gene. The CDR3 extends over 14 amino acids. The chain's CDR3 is CASSLAGLATEQFF. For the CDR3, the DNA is TGTGCCAGCAGCTTAGCGGGACTAGCGACTGAGCAGTTCTTC.

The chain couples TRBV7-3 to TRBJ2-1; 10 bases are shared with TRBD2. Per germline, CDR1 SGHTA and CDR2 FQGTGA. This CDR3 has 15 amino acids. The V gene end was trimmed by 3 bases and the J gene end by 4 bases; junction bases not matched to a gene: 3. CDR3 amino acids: CASSLSSGGYNEQFF. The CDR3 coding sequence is TGTGCCAGCAGCTTGTCTAGCGGGGGTTACAATGAGCAGTTCTTC.

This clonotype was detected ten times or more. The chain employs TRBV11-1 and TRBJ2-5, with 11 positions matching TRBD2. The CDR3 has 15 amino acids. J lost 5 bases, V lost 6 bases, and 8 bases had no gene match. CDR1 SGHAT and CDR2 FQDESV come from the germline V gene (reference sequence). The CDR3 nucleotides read TGTGCCAGCAGGGCAACTAGCGGGAGTTACGAGACCCAGTACTTC. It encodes CASRATSGSYETQYF.

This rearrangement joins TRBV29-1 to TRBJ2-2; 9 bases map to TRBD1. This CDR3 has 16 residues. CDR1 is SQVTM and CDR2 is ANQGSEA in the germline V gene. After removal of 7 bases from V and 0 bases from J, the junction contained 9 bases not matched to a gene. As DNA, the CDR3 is TGCAGCGCCGGCGCCGGGACAGGGTCGAACACCGGGGAGCTGTTTTTT. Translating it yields CSAGAGTGSNTGELFF.

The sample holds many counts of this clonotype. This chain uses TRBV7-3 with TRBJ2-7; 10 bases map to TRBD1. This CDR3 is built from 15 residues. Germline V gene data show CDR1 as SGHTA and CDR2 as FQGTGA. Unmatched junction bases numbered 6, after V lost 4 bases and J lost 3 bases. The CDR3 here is CASSSSGTGVYEQYF. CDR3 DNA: TGTGCCAGCAGCTCCTCCGGGACAGGGGTCTACGAGCAGTACTTC.

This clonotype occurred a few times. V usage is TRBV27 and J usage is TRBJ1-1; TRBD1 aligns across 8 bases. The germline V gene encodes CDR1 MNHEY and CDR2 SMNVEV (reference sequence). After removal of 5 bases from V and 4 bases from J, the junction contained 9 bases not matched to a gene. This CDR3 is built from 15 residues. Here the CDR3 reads CASSIRTGGFTEAFF. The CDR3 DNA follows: TGTGCCAGCAGTATAAGAACAGGGGGTTTCACTGAAGCTTTCTTT.

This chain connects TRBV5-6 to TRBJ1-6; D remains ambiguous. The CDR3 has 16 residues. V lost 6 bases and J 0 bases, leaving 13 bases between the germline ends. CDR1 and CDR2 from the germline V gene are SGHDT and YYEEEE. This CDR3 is CASKLTGSSYNSPLHF. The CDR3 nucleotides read TGTGCCAGCAAATTGACCGGGAGCTCCTATAATTCACCCCTCCACTTT.

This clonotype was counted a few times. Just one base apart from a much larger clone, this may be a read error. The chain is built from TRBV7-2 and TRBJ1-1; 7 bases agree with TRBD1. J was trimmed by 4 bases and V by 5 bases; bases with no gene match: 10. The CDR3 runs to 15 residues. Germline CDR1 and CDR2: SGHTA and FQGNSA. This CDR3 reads CASSLMNRGGTEAFF. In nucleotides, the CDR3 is TGTGCCAGCAGCCTAATGAACAGGGGAGGCACTGAAGCTTTCTTT. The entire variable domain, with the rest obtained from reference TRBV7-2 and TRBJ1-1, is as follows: GAGVSQSPSNKVTEKGKDVELRCDPISGHTALYWYRQSLGQGLEFLIYFQGNSAPDKSGLPSDRFSAERTGGSVSTLTIQRTQQEDSAVYLCASSLMNRGGTEAFFGQGTRLTVV.

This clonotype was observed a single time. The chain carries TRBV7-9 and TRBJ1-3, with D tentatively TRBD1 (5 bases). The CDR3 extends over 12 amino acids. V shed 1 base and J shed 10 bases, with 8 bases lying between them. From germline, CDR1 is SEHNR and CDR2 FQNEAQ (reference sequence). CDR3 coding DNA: TGTGCCAGCAGCTTAGATTCAGGGACCATATATTTT. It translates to CASSLDSGTIYF. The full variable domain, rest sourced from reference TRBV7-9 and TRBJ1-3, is DTGVSQNPRHKITKRGQNVTFRCDPISEHNRLYWYRQTLGQGPEFLTYFQNEAQLEKSRLLSDRFSAERPKGSFSTLEIQRTEQGDSAMYLCASSLDSGTIYFGEGSWLTVV.

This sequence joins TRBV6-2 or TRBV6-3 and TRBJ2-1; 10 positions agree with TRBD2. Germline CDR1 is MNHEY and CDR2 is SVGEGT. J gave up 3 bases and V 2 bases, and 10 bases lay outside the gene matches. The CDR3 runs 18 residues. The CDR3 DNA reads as TGTGCCAGCAGTTACGCGATAAGCGGGAGGGCCTACTACAATGAGCAGTTCTTC. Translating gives CASSYAISGRAYYNEQFF.